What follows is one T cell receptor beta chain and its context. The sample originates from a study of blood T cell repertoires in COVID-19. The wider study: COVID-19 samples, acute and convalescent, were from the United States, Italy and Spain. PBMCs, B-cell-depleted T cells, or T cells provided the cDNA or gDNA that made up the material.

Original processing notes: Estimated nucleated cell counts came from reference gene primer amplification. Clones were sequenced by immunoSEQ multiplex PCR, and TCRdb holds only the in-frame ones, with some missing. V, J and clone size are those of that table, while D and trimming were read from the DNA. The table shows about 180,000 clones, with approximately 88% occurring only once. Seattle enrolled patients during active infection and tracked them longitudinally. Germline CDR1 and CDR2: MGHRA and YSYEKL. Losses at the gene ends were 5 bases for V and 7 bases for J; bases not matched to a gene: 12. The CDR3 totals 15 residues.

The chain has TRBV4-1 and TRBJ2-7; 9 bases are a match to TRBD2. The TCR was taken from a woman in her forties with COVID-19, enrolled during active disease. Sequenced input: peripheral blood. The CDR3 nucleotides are TGCGCCAGCAGCTTAGAAGCGGGGGGAGTGAGAGAGCAGTACTTC. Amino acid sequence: CASSLEAGGVREQYF.